These 23 T cell receptor beta chains were all obtained from the same sample, sequenced in a study of cytomegalovirus exposure and HLA in healthy donors. PCR used 60 Vbeta primers and 13 Jbeta primers. The assay was immunoSEQ multiplex PCR, and TCRdb's table has in-frame clones only and misses some. The table lists under 200,000 clones, about 78% of them singletons. Sequenced input: PBMCs. These TCRs come from a man between 60 and 70 years old in good health and CMV-seronegative.

V usage is TRBV27 and J usage is TRBJ1-1; D uncertain. Trimming took off 4 bases at V and 3 bases at J, with 9 bases between the two ends. CDR3 length equals 13 residues. CDR1 is MNHEY and CDR2 is SMNVEV in the germline V gene (reference sequence). CDR3 sequence (DNA): TGTGCCAGCAGTTACTCGAAGTACACTGAAGCTTTCTTT. As protein: CASSYSKYTEAFF.

The chain links TRBV9 to TRBJ2-1; 9 nucleotides align to TRBD2. Germline V gene sequence: CDR1 SGDLS, CDR2 YYNGEE. The length of the CDR3 is 16 residues. Trimming took 0 bases from V and 9 from J; bases not matched to a gene: 10. CDR3 sequence (DNA): TGTGCCAGCAGCGTAGGCGGGACTAGCTTTACAAGTGAGCAGTTCTTC. This encodes CASSVGGTSFTSEQFF. Variable domain in full (rest from reference TRBV9 and TRBJ2-1): DSGVTQTPKHLITATGQRVTLRCSPRSGDLSVYWYQQSLDQGLQFLIQYYNGEERAKGNILERFSAQQFPDLHSELNLSSLELGDSALYFCASSVGGTSFTSEQFFGPGTRLTVL.

V and J are TRBV7-9 and TRBJ2-7; 10 bases agree with TRBD2. The CDR3 totals 14 residues. V trimming: 3 bases; J trimming: 6 bases; junction bases outside the gene matches: 5. The germline V gene encodes CDR1 SEHNR and CDR2 FQNEAQ (reference sequence). The CDR3 protein is CASSFLAGASEQYF. Written as DNA, the CDR3 is TGTGCCAGCAGCTTCCTAGCGGGAGCTAGCGAGCAGTACTTC.

The genes are TRBV19 and TRBJ2-5; 9 bases match TRBD1. Per germline, CDR1 LNHDA and CDR2 SQIVND (reference sequence). J was trimmed by 4 bases and V by 3 bases; bases with no gene match: 3. The length of the CDR3 is 14 residues. The CDR3 DNA is TGTGCCAGTAGTATGGGACAGGGTAGAGAGACCCAGTACTTC. Translated, it gives CASSMGQGRETQYF. The variable domain in full, with the rest retrieved from reference TRBV19 and TRBJ2-5, is DGGITQSPKYLFRKEGQNVTLSCEQNLNHDAMYWYRQDPGQGLRLIYYSQIVNDFQKGDIAEGYSVSREKKESFPLTVTSAQKNPTAFYLCASSMGQGRETQYFGPGTRLLVL.

This clone has more than one count but fewer than ten. J is TRBJ2-5 and V is TRBV11-1, with TRBD1 identical over 7 bases. J lost 5 bases, V lost 5 bases, and 8 bases had no gene match. The CDR3 runs to 14 residues. Germline CDR1 and CDR2: SGHAT and FQDESV (reference sequence). The CDR3 coding sequence is TGTGCCAGCAGCCGCGGTGACAGGGTGGAGACCCAGTACTTC. Protein: CASSRGDRVETQYF.

The chain uses TRBV6-5 and TRBJ2-3, with TRBD1 matching 8 bases. Germline V gives CDR1 MNHEY, CDR2 SVGAGI. Trimming removed 4 bases from V and 2 bases from J; junction bases left unmatched: 5. The CDR3 extends over 15 amino acids. The CDR3 DNA reads TGTGCCAGCAGTTTCCGGGACAGGTACACAGATACGCAGTATTTT. It yields the protein CASSFRDRYTDTQYF.

This clone was recorded once. The J gene is TRBJ2-1, the V gene TRBV5-1; 7 bases are shared with TRBD1. This CDR3 has 17 amino acids. Germline assignment: CDR1 SGHRS and CDR2 YFSETQ. After removal of 0 bases from V and 0 bases from J, the junction contained 6 bases not matched to a gene. CDR3 protein: CASSLGGQSFSYNEQFF. In DNA, the CDR3 is TGCGCCAGCAGCTTGGGGGGACAGTCCTTCTCCTACAATGAGCAGTTCTTC. Combining the CDR3 with reference TRBV5-1 and TRBJ2-1 gives the whole variable domain KAGVTQTPRYLIKTRGQQVTLSCSPISGHRSVSWYQQTPGQGLQFLFEYFSETQRNKGNFPGRFSGRQFSNSRSEMNVSTLELGDSALYLCASSLGGQSFSYNEQFFGPGTRLTVL.

CDR3 sequence (DNA): TGTGCCAGCAGCCCGCAGGGACTCACAGATACGCAGTATTTT. Its translation: CASSPQGLTDTQYF. The chain combines TRBV9 with TRBJ2-3; TRBD2 might be the D (6 bases). There are 14 residues in the CDR3. Per the germline V gene, CDR1 is SGDLS and CDR2 is YYNGEE. The ends were cut back, 4 bases at V and 2 bases at J, with 11 bases in the middle.

This clone was found once. The genes are TRBV30 and TRBJ2-6; TRBD2 matches at 7 bases. V lost 1 base to trimming and J lost 4 bases; unmatched junction nucleotides: 4. The length of the CDR3 is 15 residues. The germline CDR1 and CDR2 sequences are GTSNPN and SVGIG (reference sequence). CDR3 sequence: CAWSAGTTGANVLTF. The CDR3 DNA sequence: TGTGCCTGGAGTGCCGGGACTACGGGGGCCAACGTCCTGACTTTC.

The genes are TRBV6-5 and TRBJ2-7, with D possibly matching TRBD1 (5 bases). V lost 7 bases and J lost 3, with 16 bases in between. Germline V CDR1 and CDR2: MNHEY, SVGAGI. There are 14 residues in the CDR3. CDR3 in amino acids: CASTRTQPNYEQYF. CDR3 bases: TGTGCCAGCACCCGGACACAGCCCAACTACGAGCAGTACTTC.

The J gene is TRBJ1-3, the V gene TRBV29-1; tentative D call: TRBD1 (6 bases). Germline V gene lookup returns CDR1 SQVTM and CDR2 ANQGSEA. This CDR3 has 19 amino acids. V lost 5 bases to trimming and J lost 2 bases, with 28 bases between them. The CDR3 nucleotides read TGCAGCGTTAGCGTACCAGGGGAGTCGATCGTCCCCCCTGGAAACACCATATATTTT. Its protein product is CSVSVPGESIVPPGNTIYF.

This rearrangement joins TRBV4-2 to TRBJ1-5; D unclear. The CDR3 contains 16 residues. CDR1 and CDR2 from the germline V gene are LGHNA and YNFKEQ. Trimming pared 0 bases from V and 7 bases from J, leaving 16 bases between. CDR3 protein: CASSQEGRLGEQPQHF. In DNA form, the CDR3 reads TGTGCCAGCAGCCAAGAAGGTCGTTTGGGAGAGCAGCCCCAGCATTTT.

This rearrangement joins TRBV6-5 to TRBJ2-5, with 7 bases identical to TRBD1. The DNA end lines up better with TRBJ2-7; the J call may be wrong. CDR3 length: 15 amino acids. The germline gives CDR1 MNHEY, CDR2 SVGAGI. Written as DNA, the CDR3 is TGTGCCAGCAGTGCCCCGGGACAGAGACCCTACGAGCAGTACTTC. Its protein product is CASSAPGQRPYEQYF.

This clone came up a few times. This sequence joins TRBV13 and TRBJ1-1; D may be TRBD1 (6 bases). This CDR3 is built from 14 residues. Trimming pared 3 bases from V and 4 bases from J, leaving 12 bases between. The germline gives CDR1 PRHDT, CDR2 FYEKMQ (reference sequence). The CDR3 DNA is TGTGCCAGCAGCTTCCGGGACACATCCACTGAAGCTTTCTTT. Translated: CASSFRDTSTEAFF.

The CDR3 nucleotides read TGTGCCAGCAGCCCCACCGCAGGGGGCAGGACTGAAGCTTTCTTT. Encoded protein: CASSPTAGGRTEAFF. This rearrangement joins TRBV25-1 to TRBJ1-1, with 8 bases matching TRBD1. The CDR3 runs to 15 residues. Trimming took 6 bases from V and 5 from J; bases not matched to a gene: 11. Germline CDR1 reads MGHDK; CDR2 reads SYGVNS.

In the case of this clone: The junction departs from the called germline gene at one end, perhaps through a read error. This chain connects TRBV2 to TRBJ1-5, with D hard to call. Germline V lookup: CDR1 SNHLY, CDR2 FYNNEI. The CDR3 is 15 amino acids. The CDR3 loop is CASSEVGRVNQPQNF. CDR3 in DNA: TGTGCCAGCAGTGAGGTGGGGAGGGTCAATCAGCCCCAGAATTTT.

The V gene is TRBV6-1, the J gene TRBJ2-7; 7 bases fit TRBD1. The J segment lost 2 bases and the V segment lost 4 bases, leaving 8 bases of the junction unmatched. The germline gives CDR1 MNHNS, CDR2 SASEGT. There are 15 residues in the CDR3. Written as DNA, the CDR3 is TGTGCCAGCAGTGGCCAATCCGGGACAGCCTACGAGCAGTACTTC. This sequence encodes CASSGQSGTAYEQYF.

V gene TRBV9 combines with J gene TRBJ2-5, with TRBD2 as a possible D gene (6 bases). The germline gives CDR1 SGDLS, CDR2 YYNGEE. This CDR3 spans 15 amino acids. The V end lost 7 bases, the J end lost 4 bases, and 20 bases lay between the germline ends. This chain's CDR3 is CASARGGQGLETQYF. The CDR3 bases are TGTGCCAGCGCCCGGGGCGGGCAGGGACTAGAGACCCAGTACTTC.

V usage is TRBV5-5 and J usage is TRBJ1-6; 11 nucleotides match TRBD1. CDR1 and CDR2 from the germline V gene are SGHKS and YYEKEE (reference sequence). The CDR3 has 15 residues. Trimming cost V 4 bases and J 10 bases; bases outside gene matches: 7. The CDR3 sequence: CASSHGTGGGSPLHF. The CDR3 DNA is TGTGCCAGCAGCCACGGGACAGGGGGTGGATCACCCCTCCACTTT.

A single count supports this clone. The chain carries TRBV28 and TRBJ2-7; the D gene is possibly TRBD1 (6 bases). Germline CDR1 reads MDHEN; CDR2 reads SYDVKM. The V gene lost 8 bases and the J gene lost 0 bases, with 11 bases spanning the gap. This CDR3 has 13 residues. DNA for the CDR3: TGTGCCAGCGGCAGGGGCTCCTCCTACGAGCAGTACTTC. Amino acid sequence: CASGRGSSYEQYF. Full variable domain (outside the CDR3, taken from reference TRBV28 and TRBJ2-7): DVKVTQSSRYLVKRTGEKVFLECVQDMDHENMFWYRQDPGLGLRLIYFSYDVKMKEKGDIPEGYSVSREKKERFSLILESASTNQTSMYLCASGRGSSYEQYFGPGTRLTVT.

The table lists this clone with a few counts. This chain connects TRBV4-1 to TRBJ1-4; TRBD1 agrees at 8 bases. CDR1 MGHRA and CDR2 YSYEKL come from the germline V gene. V gave up 3 bases and J gave up 7 bases; unmatched junction bases: 7. CDR3 length equals 15 residues. In DNA, the CDR3 is TGCGCCAGCAGCCACCCAGACAGGGGCGGTGAAAAACTGTTTTTT. Residues: CASSHPDRGGEKLFF.

The chain employs TRBV6-4 and TRBJ1-5; possibly TRBD1 for D (6 bases). Germline CDR1 is MRHNA and CDR2 is SNTAGT. The CDR3 consists of 16 residues. With 6 bases removed from V and 7 bases from J, the gap between germline ends came to 22 bases. The CDR3 region has the DNA TGTGCCAGCAGCTCTGTCCGGCAGGGGAGACTGCAGCCCCAGCATTTT. This codes for CASSSVRQGRLQPQHF.

This chain joins TRBV7-2 and TRBJ1-4; possibly TRBD1 for D (5 bases). The germline V gene encodes CDR1 SGHTA and CDR2 FQGNSA. The CDR3 spans 16 residues. Trimming stripped 1 base from V and 3 bases from J, with 12 bases between. DNA of the CDR3: TGTGCCAGCAGCTTAGTAGGCAGGGAATCTAATGAAAAACTGTTTTTT. Protein: CASSLVGRESNEKLFF.